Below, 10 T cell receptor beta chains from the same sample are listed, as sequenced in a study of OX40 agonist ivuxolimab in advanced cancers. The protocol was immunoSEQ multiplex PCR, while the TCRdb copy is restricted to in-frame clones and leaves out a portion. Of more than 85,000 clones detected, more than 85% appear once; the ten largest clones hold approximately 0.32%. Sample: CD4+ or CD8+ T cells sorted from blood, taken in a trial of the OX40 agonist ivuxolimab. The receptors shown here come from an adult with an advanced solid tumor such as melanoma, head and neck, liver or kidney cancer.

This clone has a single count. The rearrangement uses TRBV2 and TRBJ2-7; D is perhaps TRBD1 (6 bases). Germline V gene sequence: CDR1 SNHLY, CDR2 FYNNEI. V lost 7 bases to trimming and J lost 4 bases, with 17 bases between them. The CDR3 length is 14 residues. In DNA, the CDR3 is TGTGCCAGCACTCCGGCACAGGGAGTTTACGAGCAGTACTTC. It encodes CASTPAQGVYEQYF.

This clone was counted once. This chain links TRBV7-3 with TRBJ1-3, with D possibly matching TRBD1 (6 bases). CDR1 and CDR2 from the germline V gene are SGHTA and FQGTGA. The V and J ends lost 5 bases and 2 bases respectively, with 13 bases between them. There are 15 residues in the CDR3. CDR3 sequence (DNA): TGTGCCAGCAGCCCCTGGGGGGACACTGGAAACACCATATATTTT. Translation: CASSPWGDTGNTIYF.

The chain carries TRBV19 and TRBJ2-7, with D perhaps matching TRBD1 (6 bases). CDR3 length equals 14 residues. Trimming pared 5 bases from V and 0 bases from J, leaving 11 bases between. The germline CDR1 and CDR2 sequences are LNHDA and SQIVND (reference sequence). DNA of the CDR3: TGTGCCAGTAGTCGGGACACCTTCTCCTACGAGCAGTACTTC. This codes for CASSRDTFSYEQYF.

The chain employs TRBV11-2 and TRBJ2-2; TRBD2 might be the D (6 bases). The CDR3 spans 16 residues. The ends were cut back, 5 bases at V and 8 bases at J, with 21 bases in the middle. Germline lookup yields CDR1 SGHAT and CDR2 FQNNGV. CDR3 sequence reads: CASSPTTQPRGGELFF. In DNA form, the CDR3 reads TGTGCCAGCAGCCCTACGACCCAGCCACGGGGGGGGGAGCTGTTTTTT.

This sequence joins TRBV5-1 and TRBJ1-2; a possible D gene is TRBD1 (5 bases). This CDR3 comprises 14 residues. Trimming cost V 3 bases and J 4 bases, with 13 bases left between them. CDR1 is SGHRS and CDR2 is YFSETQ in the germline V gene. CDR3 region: CASSSNQGLYGYTF. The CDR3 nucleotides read TGCGCCAGCAGCTCCAACCAGGGCCTCTATGGCTACACCTTC.

CDR3 nucleotides: TGTGCCAGTAGTATGGGACTAGCGGGAGGGCCGGGAGCCGAGCAGTACTTC. Translating it yields CASSMGLAGGPGAEQYF. This chain links TRBV19 with TRBJ2-7; 16 bases are a match to TRBD2. V was clipped by 3 bases and J by 6 bases; unmatched bases: 8. This CDR3 has 17 amino acids. Germline V gene lookup returns CDR1 LNHDA and CDR2 SQIVND (reference sequence).

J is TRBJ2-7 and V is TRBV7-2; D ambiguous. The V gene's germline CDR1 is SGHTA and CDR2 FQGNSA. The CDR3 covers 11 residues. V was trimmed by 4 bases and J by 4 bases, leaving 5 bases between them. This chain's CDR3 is CASSSIYEQYF. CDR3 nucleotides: TGTGCCAGCAGCTCTATATACGAGCAGTACTTC.

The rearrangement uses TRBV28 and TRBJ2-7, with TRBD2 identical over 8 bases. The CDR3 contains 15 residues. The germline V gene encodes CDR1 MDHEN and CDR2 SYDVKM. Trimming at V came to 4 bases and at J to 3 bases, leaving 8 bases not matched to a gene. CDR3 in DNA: TGTGCCAGCAGTTACCTTAGCGGGACCCGCTACGAGCAGTACTTC. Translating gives CASSYLSGTRYEQYF.

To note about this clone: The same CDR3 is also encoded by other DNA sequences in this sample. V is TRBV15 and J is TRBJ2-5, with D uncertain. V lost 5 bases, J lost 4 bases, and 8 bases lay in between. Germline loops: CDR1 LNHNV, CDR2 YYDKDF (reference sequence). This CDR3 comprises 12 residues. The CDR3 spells CATSRDIETQYF. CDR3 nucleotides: TGTGCCACCAGCCGCGACATAGAGACCCAGTACTTC.

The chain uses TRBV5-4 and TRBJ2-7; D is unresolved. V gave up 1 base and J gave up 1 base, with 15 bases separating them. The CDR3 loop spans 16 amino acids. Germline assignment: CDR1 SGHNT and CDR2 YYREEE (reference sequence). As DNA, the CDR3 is TGTGCCAGCAGCTTGTACGTCTCTACCGTATCCTACGAGCAGTACTTC. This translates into CASSLYVSTVSYEQYF.